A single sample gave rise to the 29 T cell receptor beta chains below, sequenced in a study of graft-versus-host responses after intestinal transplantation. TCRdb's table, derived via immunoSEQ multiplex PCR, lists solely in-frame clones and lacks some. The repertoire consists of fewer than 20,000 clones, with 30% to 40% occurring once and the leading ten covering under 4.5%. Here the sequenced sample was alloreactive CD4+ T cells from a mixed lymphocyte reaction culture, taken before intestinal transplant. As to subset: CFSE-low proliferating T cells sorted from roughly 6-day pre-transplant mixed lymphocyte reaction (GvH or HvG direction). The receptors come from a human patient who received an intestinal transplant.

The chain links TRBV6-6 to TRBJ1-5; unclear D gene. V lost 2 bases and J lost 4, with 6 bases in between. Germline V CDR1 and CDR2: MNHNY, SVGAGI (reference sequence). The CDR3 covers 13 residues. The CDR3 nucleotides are TGTGCCAGCAGTTACGACGGTAATCAGCCCCAGCATTTT. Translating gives CASSYDGNQPQHF.

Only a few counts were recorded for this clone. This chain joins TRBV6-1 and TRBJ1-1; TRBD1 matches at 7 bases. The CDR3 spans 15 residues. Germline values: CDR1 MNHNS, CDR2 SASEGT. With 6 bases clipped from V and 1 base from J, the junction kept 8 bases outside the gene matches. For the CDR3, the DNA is TGTGCCAGCAGATCTCAGGGGGGCAGGAACACTGAAGCTTTCTTT. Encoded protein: CASRSQGGRNTEAFF.

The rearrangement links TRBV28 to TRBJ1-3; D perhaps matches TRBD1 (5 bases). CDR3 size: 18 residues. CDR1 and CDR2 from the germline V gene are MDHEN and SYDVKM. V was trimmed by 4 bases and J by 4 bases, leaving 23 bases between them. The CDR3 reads CASSSPLGRREEGNTIYF. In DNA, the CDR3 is TGTGCCAGCAGTTCCCCGCTGGGACGGAGAGAGGAGGGAAACACCATATATTTT.

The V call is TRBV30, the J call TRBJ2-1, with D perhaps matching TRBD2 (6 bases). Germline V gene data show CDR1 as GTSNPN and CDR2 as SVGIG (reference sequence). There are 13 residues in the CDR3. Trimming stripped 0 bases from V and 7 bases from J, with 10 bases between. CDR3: CAWSVFGGNEQFF. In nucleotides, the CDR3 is TGTGCCTGGAGTGTATTTGGAGGGAATGAGCAGTTCTTC.

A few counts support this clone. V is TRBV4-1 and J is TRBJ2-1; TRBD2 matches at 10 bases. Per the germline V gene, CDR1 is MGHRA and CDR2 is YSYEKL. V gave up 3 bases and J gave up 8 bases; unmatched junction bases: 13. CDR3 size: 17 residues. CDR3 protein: CASSHLEIAGGVDEQFF. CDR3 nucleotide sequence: TGCGCCAGCAGCCACCTCGAAATAGCGGGGGGCGTCGATGAGCAGTTCTTC.

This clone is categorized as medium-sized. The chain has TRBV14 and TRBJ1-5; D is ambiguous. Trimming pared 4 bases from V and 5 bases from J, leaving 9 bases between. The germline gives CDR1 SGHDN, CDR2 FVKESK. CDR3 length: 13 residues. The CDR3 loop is CASSRNEDQPQHF. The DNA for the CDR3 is TGTGCCAGCAGCCGAAACGAGGATCAGCCCCAGCATTTT.

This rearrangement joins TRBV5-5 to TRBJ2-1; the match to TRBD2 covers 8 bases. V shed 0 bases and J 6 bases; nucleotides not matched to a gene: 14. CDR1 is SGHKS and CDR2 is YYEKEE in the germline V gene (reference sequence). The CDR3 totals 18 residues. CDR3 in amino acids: CASSLGRAGLVFSNEQFF. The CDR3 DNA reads TGTGCCAGCAGCTTGGGACGTGCGGGACTAGTTTTTTCCAATGAGCAGTTCTTC. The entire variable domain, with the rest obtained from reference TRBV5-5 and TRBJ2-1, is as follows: DAGVTQSPTHLIKTRGQQVTLRCSPISGHKSVSWYQQVLGQGPQFIFQYYEKEERGRGNFPDRFSARQFPNYSSELNVNALLLGDSALYLCASSLGRAGLVFSNEQFFGPGTRLTVL.

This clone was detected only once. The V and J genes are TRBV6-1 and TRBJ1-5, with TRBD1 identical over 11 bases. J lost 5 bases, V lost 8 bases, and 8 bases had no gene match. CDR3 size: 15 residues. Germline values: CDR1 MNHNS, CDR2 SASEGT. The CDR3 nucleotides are TGTGCCAGCGTTCAGGACAGGGGGCGATATCAGCCCCAGCATTTT. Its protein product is CASVQDRGRYQPQHF.

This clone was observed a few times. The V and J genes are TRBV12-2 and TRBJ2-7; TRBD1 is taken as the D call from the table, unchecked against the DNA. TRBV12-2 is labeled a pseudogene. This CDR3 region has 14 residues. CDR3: CASRPTGMGYEQYF. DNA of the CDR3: TGTGCAAGTCGCCCCACAGGGATGGGCTACGAGCAGTACTTC.

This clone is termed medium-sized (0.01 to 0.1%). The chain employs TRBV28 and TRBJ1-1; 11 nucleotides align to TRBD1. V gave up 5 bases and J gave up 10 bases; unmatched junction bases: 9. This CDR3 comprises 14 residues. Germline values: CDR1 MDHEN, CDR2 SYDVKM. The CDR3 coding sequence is TGTGCCAGCAGTATAGGACAGGGGGCTCTTGGAGCTTTCTTT. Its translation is CASSIGQGALGAFF.

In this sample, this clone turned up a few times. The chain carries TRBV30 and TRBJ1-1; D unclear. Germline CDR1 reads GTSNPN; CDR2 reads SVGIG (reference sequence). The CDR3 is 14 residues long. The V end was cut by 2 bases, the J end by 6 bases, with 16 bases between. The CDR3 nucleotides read TGTGCCTGGAGTTCAGGTAACACTCTCGCTGAAGCTTTCTTT. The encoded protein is CAWSSGNTLAEAFF.

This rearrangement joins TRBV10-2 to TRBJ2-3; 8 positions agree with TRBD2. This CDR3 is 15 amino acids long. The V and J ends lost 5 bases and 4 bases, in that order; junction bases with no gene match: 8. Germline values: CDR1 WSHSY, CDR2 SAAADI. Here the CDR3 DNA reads TGCGCCAGCAGTCTAGCGGGTAGCAGGGCAGATACGCAGTATTTT. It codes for CASSLAGSRADTQYF.

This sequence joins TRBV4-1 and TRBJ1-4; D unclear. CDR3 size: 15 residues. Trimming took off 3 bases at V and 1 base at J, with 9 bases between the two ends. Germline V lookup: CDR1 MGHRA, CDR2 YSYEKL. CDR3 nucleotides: TGCGCCAGCAGCCATTCCCAGCGAACTAATGAAAAACTGTTTTTT. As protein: CASSHSQRTNEKLFF.

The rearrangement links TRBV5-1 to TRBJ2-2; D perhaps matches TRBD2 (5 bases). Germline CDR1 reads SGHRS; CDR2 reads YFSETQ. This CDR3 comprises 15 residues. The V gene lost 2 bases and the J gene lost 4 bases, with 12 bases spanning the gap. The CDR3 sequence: CASSFGNSGTGELFF. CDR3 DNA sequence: TGCGCCAGCAGCTTTGGGAACAGCGGCACCGGGGAGCTGTTTTTT. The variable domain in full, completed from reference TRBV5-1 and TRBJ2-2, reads KAGVTQTPRYLIKTRGQQVTLSCSPISGHRSVSWYQQTPGQGLQFLFEYFSETQRNKGNFPGRFSGRQFSNSRSEMNVSTLELGDSALYLCASSFGNSGTGELFFGEGSRLTVL.

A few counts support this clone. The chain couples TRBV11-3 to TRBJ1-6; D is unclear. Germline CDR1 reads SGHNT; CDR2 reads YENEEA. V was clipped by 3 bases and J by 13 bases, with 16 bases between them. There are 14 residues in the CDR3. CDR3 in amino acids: CASSFNVRSSPLHF. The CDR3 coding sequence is TGTGCCAGCAGCTTTAACGTGAGGTCCTCGCCCCTCCACTTT.

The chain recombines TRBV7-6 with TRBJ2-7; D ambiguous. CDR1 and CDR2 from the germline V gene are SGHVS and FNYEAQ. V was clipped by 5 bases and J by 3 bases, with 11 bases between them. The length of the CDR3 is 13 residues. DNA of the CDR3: TGTGCCAGCAGCCCCACCCCCCGCTACGAGCAGTACTTC. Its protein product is CASSPTPRYEQYF. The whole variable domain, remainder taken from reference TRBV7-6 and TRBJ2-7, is GAGVSQSPRYKVTKRGQDVALRCDPISGHVSLYWYRQALGQGPEFLTYFNYEAQQDKSGLPNDRFSAERPEGSISTLTIQRTEQRDSAMYRCASSPTPRYEQYFGPGTRLTVT.

The CDR3 here is CASSGQHNTGELFF. The CDR3, as DNA: TGTGCCAGCTCGGGACAGCATAACACCGGGGAGCTGTTTTTT. This chain joins TRBV7-6 and TRBJ2-2; 7 nucleotides align to TRBD1. With V trimmed by 8 bases and J by 2 bases, 5 bases remained unmatched. Germline loops: CDR1 SGHVS, CDR2 FNYEAQ. The CDR3 has 14 residues.

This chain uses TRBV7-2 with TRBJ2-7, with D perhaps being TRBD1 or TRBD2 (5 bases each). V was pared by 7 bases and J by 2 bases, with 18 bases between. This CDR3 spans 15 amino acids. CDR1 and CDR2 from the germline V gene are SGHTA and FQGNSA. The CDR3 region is CASKWEGTPTYEQYF. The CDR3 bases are TGTGCCAGCAAATGGGAAGGGACCCCCACCTACGAGCAGTACTTC.

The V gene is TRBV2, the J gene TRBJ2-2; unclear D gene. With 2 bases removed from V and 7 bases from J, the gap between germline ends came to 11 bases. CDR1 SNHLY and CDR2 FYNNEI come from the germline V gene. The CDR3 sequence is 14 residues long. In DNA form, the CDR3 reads TGTGCCAGCAGTGAAAACGGTCCCGTCGGGGAGCTGTTTTTT. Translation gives CASSENGPVGELFF.

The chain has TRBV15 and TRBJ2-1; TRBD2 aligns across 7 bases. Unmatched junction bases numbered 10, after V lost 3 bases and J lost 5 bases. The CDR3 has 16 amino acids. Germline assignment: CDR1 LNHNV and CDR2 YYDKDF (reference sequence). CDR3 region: CATSRGWERDDNEQFF. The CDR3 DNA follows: TGTGCCACCAGCAGGGGATGGGAGCGGGACGACAATGAGCAGTTCTTC.

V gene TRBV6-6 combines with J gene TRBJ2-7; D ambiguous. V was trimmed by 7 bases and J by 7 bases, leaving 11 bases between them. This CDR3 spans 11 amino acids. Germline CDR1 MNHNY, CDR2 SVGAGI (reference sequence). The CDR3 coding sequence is TGTGCCAGCACGCTGCTGGGTGAGCAGTACTTC. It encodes CASTLLGEQYF.

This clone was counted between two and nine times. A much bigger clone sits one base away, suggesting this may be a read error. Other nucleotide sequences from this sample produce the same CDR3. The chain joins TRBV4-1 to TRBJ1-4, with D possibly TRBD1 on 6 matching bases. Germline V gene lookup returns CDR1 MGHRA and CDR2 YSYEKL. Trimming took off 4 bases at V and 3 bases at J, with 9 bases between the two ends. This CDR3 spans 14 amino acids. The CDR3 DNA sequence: TGCGCCAGCAGCCTACAGGGTTCTAATGAAAAACTGTTTTTT. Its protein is CASSLQGSNEKLFF.

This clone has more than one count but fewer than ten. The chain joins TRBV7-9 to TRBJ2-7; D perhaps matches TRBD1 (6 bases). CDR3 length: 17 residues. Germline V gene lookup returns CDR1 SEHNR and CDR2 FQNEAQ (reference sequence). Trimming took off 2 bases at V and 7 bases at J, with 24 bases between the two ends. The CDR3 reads CASSLPQRAGVLREQYF. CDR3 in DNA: TGTGCCAGCAGCTTACCCCAAAGGGCAGGGGTCCTCCGGGAGCAGTACTTC.

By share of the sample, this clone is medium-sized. The CDR3 region has the DNA TGTGCCAGTGCAATAAGGGGAAGCAATCAGCCCCAGCATTTT. It is translated as CASAIRGSNQPQHF. This chain uses TRBV2 with TRBJ1-5, with D possibly matching TRBD1 (5 bases). The germline V gene encodes CDR1 SNHLY and CDR2 FYNNEI. The length of the CDR3 is 14 residues. V lost 9 bases to trimming and J lost 1 base, with 13 bases between them.

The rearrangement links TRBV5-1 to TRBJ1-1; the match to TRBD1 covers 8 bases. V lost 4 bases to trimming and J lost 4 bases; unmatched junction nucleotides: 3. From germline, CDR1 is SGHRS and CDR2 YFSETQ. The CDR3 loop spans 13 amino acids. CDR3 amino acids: CASSPGTGTEAFF. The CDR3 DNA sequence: TGCGCCAGCAGCCCCGGGACAGGCACTGAAGCTTTCTTT.

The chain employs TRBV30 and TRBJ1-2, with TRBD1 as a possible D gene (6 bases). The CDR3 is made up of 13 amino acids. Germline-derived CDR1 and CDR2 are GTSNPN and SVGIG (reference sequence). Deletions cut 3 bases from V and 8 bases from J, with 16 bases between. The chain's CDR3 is CAWSYTGFRGYTF. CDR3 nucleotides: TGTGCCTGGAGCTATACAGGGTTTAGGGGCTACACCTTC.

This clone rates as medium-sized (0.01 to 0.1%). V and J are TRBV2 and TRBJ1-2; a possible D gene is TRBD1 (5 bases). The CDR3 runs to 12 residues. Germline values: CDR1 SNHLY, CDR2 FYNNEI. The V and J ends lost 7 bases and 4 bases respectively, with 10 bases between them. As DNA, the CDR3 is TGTGCCAGCACCCAGGGAACCTATGGCTACACCTTC. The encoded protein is CASTQGTYGYTF.

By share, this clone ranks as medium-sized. CDR3 sequence reads: CASSLWGPTDTQYF. The CDR3, as DNA: TGCGCCAGCAGCTTGTGGGGGCCCACAGATACGCAGTATTTT. V and J are TRBV5-1 and TRBJ2-3; weak D call: TRBD1 (6 bases). CDR3 length: 14 residues. Germline loops: CDR1 SGHRS, CDR2 YFSETQ. The V gene lost 1 base and the J gene lost 2 bases, with 8 bases spanning the gap.

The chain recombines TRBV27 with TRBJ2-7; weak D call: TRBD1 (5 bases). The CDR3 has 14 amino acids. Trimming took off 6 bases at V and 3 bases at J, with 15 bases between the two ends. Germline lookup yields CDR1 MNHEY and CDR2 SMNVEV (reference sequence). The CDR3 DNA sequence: TGTGCCAGCAGGTGGAAGAAACAGGACTACGAGCAGTACTTC. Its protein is CASRWKKQDYEQYF.